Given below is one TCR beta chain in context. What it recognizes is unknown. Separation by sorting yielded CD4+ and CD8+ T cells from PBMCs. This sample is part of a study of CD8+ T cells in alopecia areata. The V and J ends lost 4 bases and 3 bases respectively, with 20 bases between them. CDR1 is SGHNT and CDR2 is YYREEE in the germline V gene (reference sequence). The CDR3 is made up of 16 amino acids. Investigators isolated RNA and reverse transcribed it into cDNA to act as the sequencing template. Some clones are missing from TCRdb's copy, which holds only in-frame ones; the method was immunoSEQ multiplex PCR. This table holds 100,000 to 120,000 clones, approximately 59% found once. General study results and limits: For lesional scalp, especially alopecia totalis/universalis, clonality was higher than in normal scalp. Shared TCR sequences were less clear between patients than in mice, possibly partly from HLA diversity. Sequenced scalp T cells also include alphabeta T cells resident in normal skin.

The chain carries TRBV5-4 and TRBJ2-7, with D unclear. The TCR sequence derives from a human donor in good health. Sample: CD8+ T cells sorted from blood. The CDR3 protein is CASSLGVPTYGYEQYF. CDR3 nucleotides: TGTGCCAGCAGCCTAGGCGTCCCCACTTATGGCTACGAGCAGTACTTC.